This T cell receptor (beta chain) is drawn from a study of response to subunit inactivated influenza vaccine. TCRdb analysed the RT-PCR reads with MiXCR anew, one entry per CDR3 protein. The table has 500,000 to 550,000 distinct CDR3 sequences, around 8% seen once. The CDR3 length is 16 residues. V lost 3 bases and J lost 3; bases outside the gene matches: 6. The germline CDR1 and CDR2 sequences are SGDLS and YYNGEE. This clonotype was sampled from a man between 45 and 75 years old who received an inactivated influenza vaccine. The chain combines TRBV9 with TRBJ2-1; the match to TRBD1 covers 10 bases. Sequenced here: PBMCs from blood, sampled approximately 25 months after vaccination. CDR3 residues: CASSEGGTGDYNEQFF. In nucleotides, the CDR3 is TGTGCCAGCAGCGAAGGGGGGACAGGGGACTACAATGAGCAGTTCTTC.